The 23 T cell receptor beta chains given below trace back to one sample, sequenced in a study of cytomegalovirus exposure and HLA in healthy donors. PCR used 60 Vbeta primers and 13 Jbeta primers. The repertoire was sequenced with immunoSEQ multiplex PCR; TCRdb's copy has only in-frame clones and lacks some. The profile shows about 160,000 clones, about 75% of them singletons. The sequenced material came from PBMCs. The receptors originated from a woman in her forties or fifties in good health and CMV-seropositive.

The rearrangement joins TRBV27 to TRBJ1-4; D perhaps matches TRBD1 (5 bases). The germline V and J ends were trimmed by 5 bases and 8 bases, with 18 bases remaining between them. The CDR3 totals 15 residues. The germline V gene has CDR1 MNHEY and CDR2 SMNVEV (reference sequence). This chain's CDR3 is CASSPASSEGEKLFF. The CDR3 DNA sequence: TGTGCCAGCAGTCCCGCATCCTCGGAGGGGGAAAAACTGTTTTTT. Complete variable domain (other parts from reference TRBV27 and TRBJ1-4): EAQVTQNPRYLITVTGKKLTVTCSQNMNHEYMSWYRQDPGLGLRQIYYSMNVEVTDKGDVPEGYKVSRKEKRNFPLILESPSPNQTSLYFCASSPASSEGEKLFFGSGTQLSVL.

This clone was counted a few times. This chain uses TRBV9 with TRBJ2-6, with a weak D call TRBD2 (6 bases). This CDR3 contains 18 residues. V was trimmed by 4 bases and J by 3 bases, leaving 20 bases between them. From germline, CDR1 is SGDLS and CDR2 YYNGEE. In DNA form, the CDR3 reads TGTGCCAGCAGCAGCCGGGGGACCCAAGGAGTTGGGGCCAACGTCCTGACTTTC. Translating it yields CASSSRGTQGVGANVLTF.

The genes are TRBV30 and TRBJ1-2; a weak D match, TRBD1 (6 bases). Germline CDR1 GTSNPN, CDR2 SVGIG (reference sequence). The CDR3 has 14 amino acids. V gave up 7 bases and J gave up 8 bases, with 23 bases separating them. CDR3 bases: TGTGCCTCCTCGCGTAACGGGACATTCAACGGCTACACCTTC. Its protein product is CASSRNGTFNGYTF.

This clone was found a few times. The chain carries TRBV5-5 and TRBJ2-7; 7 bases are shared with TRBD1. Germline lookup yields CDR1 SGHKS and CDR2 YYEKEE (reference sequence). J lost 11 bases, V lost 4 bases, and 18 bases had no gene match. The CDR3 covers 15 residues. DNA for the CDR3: TGTGCCAGCAGCCCGTCCGGGACAGACCTCAATCAGAAGTACTTC. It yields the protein CASSPSGTDLNQKYF.

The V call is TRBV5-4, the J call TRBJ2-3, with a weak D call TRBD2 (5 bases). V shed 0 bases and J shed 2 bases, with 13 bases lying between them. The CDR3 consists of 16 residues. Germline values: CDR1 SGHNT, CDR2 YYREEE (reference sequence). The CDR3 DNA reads TGTGCCAGCAGCTTGGGAAGGCAGGACTTCACAGATACGCAGTATTTT. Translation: CASSLGRQDFTDTQYF.

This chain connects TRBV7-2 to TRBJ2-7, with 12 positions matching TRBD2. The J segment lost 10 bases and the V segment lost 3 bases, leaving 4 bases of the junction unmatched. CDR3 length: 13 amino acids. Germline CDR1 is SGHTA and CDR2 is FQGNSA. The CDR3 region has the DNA TGTGCCAGCAGCTTGGGGACTAGCGGGTCCCAGTACTTC. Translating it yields CASSLGTSGSQYF.

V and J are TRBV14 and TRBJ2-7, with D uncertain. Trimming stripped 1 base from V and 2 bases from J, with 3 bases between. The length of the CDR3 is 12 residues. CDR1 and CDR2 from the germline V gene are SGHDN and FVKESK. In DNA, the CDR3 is TGTGCCAGCAGCCAAGCTCCCTACGAGCAGTACTTC. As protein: CASSQAPYEQYF.

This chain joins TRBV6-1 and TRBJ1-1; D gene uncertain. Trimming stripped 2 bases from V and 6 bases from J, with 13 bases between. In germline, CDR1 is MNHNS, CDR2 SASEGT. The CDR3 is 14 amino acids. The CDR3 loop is CASSEISYSAEAFF. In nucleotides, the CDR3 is TGTGCCAGCAGTGAAATATCTTATAGCGCTGAAGCTTTCTTT.

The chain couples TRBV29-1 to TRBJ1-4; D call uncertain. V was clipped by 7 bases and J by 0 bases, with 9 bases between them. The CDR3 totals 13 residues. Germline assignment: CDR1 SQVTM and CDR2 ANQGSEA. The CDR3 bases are TGCAGCGCCCTCGAGGCAACTAATGAAAAACTGTTTTTT. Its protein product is CSALEATNEKLFF.

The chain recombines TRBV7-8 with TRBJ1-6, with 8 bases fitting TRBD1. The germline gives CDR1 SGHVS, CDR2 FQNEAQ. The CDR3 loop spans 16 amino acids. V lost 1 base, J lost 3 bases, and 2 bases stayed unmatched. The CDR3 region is CASSLGQGNYNSPLHF. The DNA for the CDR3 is TGTGCCAGCAGCTTAGGACAGGGGAACTATAATTCACCCCTCCACTTT.

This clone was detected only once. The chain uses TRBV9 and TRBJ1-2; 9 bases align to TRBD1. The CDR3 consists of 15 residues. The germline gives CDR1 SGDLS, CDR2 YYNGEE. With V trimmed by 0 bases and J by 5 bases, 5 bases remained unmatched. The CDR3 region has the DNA TGTGCCAGCAGCGTAGAGGGGACAGGGAAGTATGGCTACACCTTC. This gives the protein CASSVEGTGKYGYTF.

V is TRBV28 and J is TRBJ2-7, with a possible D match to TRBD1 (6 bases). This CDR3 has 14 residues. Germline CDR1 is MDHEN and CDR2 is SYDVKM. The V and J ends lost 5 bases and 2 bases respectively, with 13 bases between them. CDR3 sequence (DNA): TGTGCCAGCAGTCCCCACAGGGATACCTACGAGCAGTACTTC. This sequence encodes CASSPHRDTYEQYF.

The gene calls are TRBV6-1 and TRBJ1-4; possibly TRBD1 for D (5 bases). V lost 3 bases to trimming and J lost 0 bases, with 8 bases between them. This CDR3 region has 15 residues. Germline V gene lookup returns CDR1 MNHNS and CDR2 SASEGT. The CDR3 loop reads CASSDPTATNEKLFF. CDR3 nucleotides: TGTGCCAGCAGTGACCCGACAGCAACTAATGAAAAACTGTTTTTT.

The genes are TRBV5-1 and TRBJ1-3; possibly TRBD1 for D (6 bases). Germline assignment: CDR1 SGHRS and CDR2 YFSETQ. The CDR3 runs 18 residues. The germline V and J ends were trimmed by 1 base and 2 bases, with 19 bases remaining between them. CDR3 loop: CASSLFMPGEKAGNTIYF. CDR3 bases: TGCGCCAGCAGCTTGTTTATGCCAGGGGAAAAGGCTGGAAACACCATATATTTT.

CDR3 coding DNA: TGTGCCAGCACCTCCGGGACAGGGAGGGGAGAGACCCAGTACTTC. It translates to CASTSGTGRGETQYF. V gene TRBV2 combines with J gene TRBJ2-5; TRBD1 matches at 9 bases. Germline CDR1 is SNHLY and CDR2 is FYNNEI. V lost 7 bases and J lost 4; bases outside the gene matches: 10. CDR3 length equals 15 residues.

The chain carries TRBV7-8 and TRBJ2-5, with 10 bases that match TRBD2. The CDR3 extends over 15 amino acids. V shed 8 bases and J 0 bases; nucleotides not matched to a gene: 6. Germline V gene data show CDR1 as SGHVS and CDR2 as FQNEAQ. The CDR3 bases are TGTGCCAGCCAACATAGCGGGGGGCACCAAGAGACCCAGTACTTC. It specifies CASQHSGGHQETQYF.

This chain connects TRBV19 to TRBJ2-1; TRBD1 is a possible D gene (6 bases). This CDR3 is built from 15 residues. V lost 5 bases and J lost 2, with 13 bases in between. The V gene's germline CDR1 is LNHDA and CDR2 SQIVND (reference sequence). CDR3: CASSLTGIAYNEQFF. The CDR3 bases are TGTGCCAGTAGTCTTACAGGGATCGCCTACAATGAGCAGTTCTTC.

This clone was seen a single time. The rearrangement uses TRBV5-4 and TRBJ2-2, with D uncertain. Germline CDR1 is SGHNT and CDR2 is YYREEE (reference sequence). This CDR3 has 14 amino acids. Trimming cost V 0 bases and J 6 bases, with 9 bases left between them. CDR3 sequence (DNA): TGTGCCAGCAGCTTGGGACAAGCCGCCGGGGAGCTGTTTTTT. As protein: CASSLGQAAGELFF.

The CDR3 DNA is TGTGCCAGCAGCGCCTACCGGTGGGATACGCAGTATTTT. It yields the protein CASSAYRWDTQYF. The gene calls are TRBV9 and TRBJ2-3, with D uncertain. The CDR3 covers 13 residues. The germline gives CDR1 SGDLS, CDR2 YYNGEE. The V end lost 3 bases, the J end lost 6 bases, and 11 bases lay between the germline ends.

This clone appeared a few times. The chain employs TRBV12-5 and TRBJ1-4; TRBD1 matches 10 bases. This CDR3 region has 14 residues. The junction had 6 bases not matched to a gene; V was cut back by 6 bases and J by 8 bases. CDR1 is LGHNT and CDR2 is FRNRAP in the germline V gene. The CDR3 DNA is TGTGCTAGTGGAGCGGGACAGGGGAGGGAAAAACTGTTTTTT. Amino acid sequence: CASGAGQGREKLFF.

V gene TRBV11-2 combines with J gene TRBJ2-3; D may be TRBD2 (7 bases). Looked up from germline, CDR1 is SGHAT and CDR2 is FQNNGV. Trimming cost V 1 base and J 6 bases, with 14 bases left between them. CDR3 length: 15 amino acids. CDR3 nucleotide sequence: TGTGCCAGCAGCTTAGCGGGGGGCAGTCCGGATACGCAGTATTTT. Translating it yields CASSLAGGSPDTQYF.

The CDR3 protein is CSVEGQLNTEAFF. The DNA of the CDR3 is TGCAGCGTTGAGGGACAATTGAACACTGAAGCTTTCTTT. The chain has TRBV29-1 and TRBJ1-1; weak D call: TRBD1 (6 bases). Germline V gene data show CDR1 as SQVTM and CDR2 as ANQGSEA. This CDR3 region has 13 residues. Trimming took 3 bases from V and 0 from J, leaving 8 bases between them.

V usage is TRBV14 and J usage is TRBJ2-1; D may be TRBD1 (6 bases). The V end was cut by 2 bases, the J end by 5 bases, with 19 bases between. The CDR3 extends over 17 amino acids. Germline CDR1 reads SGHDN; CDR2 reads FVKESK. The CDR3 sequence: CASSQTRRGAINNEQFF. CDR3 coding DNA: TGTGCCAGCAGCCAAACCCGCAGGGGTGCGATAAACAATGAGCAGTTCTTC.